Included here is one T cell receptor beta chain sequence, with context. Its antigen is unknown. This record comes from a study of identifying expanded T cells in peripheral blood. The table came from immunoSEQ multiplex PCR; TCRdb's copy has only in-frame clones and leaves some out. Altogether under 120,000 clones are present, 80% to 90% being singletons, with the ten largest covering 15% to 20%. The germline CDR1 and CDR2 sequences are MNHNS and SASEGT. The CDR3 consists of 15 residues. V dropped 4 bases and J dropped 1 base, with 11 bases sitting between them. Points from the study as a whole: Over about two and four weeks, about 16.4 and 19 clones changed, versus more than 1 between replicates. Approximately two-week clone count variance significantly increased as total template count grew.

The chain employs TRBV6-1 and TRBJ2-4; D might be TRBD1 (6 bases). Input material: blood. The sequence derives from a person aged 18 to 75 in good health. The CDR3 is CASSGQGQAKNIQYF. The CDR3 region has the DNA TGTGCCAGCAGTGGGCAGGGGCAGGCCAAAAACATTCAGTACTTC.